This T cell receptor beta chain was obtained from a study of type 1 and type 2 diabetes patients. Turning to the study itself: T cells were magnetically sorted from PBMCs as CD4+ or CD8+ subsets.

This CDR3 spans 13 amino acids. Germline V gene lookup returns CDR1 LNHNV and CDR2 YYDKDF (reference sequence). V gave up 2 bases and J gave up 5 bases, with 9 bases separating them. The PCR template was genomic DNA. Multiplex PCR with 30 forward and 13 reverse primers amplified the TCR beta CDR3. MiXCR, run by TCRdb on the multiplex PCR reads, gives a single entry per CDR3 protein. Among about 290,000 distinct CDR3 sequences listed, approximately 45% were seen once. Each diabetic donor fulfilled classification criteria for either type 1 or type 2. Each participant gave 8 to 10 milliliters of peripheral blood. This clonotype came up many times. Antigen specificity is unknown. General study points: Type 1 diabetes repertoires were significantly less diverse than type 2 diabetes ones.

The sequence was obtained from a man younger than 30 with type 2 diabetes. Sequencing was performed on peripheral blood mononuclear cells (PBMCs). The genes are TRBV15 and TRBJ2-5; D unclear. The CDR3 nucleotides are TGTGCCACCAGCAGACAAATAGGGGAGACCCAGTACTTC. It codes for CATSRQIGETQYF. The variable domain in full, with the rest retrieved from reference TRBV15 and TRBJ2-5, is DAMVIQNPRYQVTQFGKPVTLSCSQTLNHNVMYWYQQKSSQAPKLLFHYYDKDFNNEADTPDNFQSRRPNTSFCFLDIRSPGLGDTAMYLCATSRQIGETQYFGPGTRLLVL.